The 31 T cell receptor beta chains below come from one sample, sequenced in a study of siplizumab effects on memory and regulatory T cells. Profiled with immunoSEQ multiplex PCR; TCRdb holds only in-frame clones, not every one. The data show roughly 62,000 clones, with around 80% seen just once and about 0.41% held by the top ten. The sample was memory CD4+ T cells sorted from blood. Every receptor here comes from a human donor in good health.

The chain is built from TRBV29-1 and TRBJ2-1, with 8 bases that match TRBD2. The V gene end was trimmed by 8 bases and the J gene end by 5 bases; junction bases not matched to a gene: 11. Looked up from germline, CDR1 is SQVTM and CDR2 is ANQGSEA. The CDR3 covers 14 residues. CDR3 region: CSPRAAGVHNEQFF. CDR3 coding DNA: TGCAGCCCGAGGGCAGCGGGGGTCCACAATGAGCAGTTCTTC.

This clone appeared once. The V call is TRBV14, the J call TRBJ1-1; 8 bases fit TRBD1. Germline CDR1 is SGHDN and CDR2 is FVKESK. This CDR3 comprises 14 residues. V shed 2 bases, J shed 5 bases, and the junction held 4 bases outside the gene matches. In DNA, the CDR3 is TGTGCCAGCAGCCAAACAGGGGGGAGGACTGAAGCTTTCTTT. Translation: CASSQTGGRTEAFF.

The V and J genes are TRBV5-6 and TRBJ2-5; D possibly corresponds to TRBD1 (6 bases). This CDR3 has 14 residues. Trimming removed 5 bases at V and 2 bases at J, with 13 bases between. Germline V gene data show CDR1 as SGHDT and CDR2 as YYEEEE. The CDR3 region has the DNA TGTGCCAGCAGTTTCGGACAGCTTCAAGAGACCCAGTACTTC. Encoded protein: CASSFGQLQETQYF.

The chain carries TRBV5-5 and TRBJ1-1; D might be TRBD1 (5 bases). CDR1 is SGHKS, CDR2 YYEKEE, per germline (reference sequence). V lost 1 base, J lost 11 bases, and 15 bases lay in between. This CDR3 comprises 13 residues. CDR3 sequence reads: CASSLTAGFVAFF. For the CDR3, the DNA is TGTGCCAGCAGCTTGACGGCAGGGTTTGTGGCTTTCTTT.

The V gene is TRBV2, the J gene TRBJ1-1, with a possible D match to TRBD1 (5 bases). This CDR3 is 15 amino acids long. In germline, CDR1 is SNHLY, CDR2 FYNNEI. Trimming stripped 1 base from V and 0 bases from J, with 9 bases between. CDR3 in amino acids: CASSEEGRMNTEAFF. The CDR3 bases are TGTGCCAGCAGTGAAGAGGGACGGATGAACACTGAAGCTTTCTTT. The complete variable domain, with remaining parts taken from reference TRBV2 and TRBJ1-1, reads EPEVTQTPSHQVTQMGQEVILRCVPISNHLYFYWYRQILGQKVEFLVSFYNNEISEKSEIFDDQFSVERPDGSNFTLKIRSTKLEDSAMYFCASSEEGRMNTEAFFGQGTRLTVV.

The V gene is TRBV11-3, the J gene TRBJ2-2; 9 bases agree with TRBD1. V lost 5 bases, J lost 4 bases, and 5 bases stayed unmatched. Germline V gene data show CDR1 as SGHNT and CDR2 as YENEEA. The CDR3 is 15 amino acids. CDR3 DNA sequence: TGTGCCAGCAGCCCAGGGACAGGGAGCACCGGGGAGCTGTTTTTT. Translation: CASSPGTGSTGELFF.

The sample holds one count of this clone. This chain uses TRBV6-5 with TRBJ1-1; perhaps TRBD1 as D (6 bases). Germline values: CDR1 MNHEY, CDR2 SVGAGI. V was trimmed by 4 bases and J by 8 bases, leaving 11 bases between them. This CDR3 spans 12 amino acids. The CDR3 protein is CASSFHQGEAFF. CDR3 in DNA: TGTGCCAGCAGTTTCCATCAGGGGGAAGCTTTCTTT.

This clone was seen just once. The chain recombines TRBV5-6 with TRBJ1-2; D gene ambiguous. V shed 3 bases and J shed 4 bases, with 13 bases lying between them. The CDR3 is 14 residues long. Germline V lookup: CDR1 SGHDT, CDR2 YYEEEE. CDR3 region: CASSSLLMSYGYTF. DNA of the CDR3: TGTGCCAGCAGCTCCCTCTTGATGAGCTATGGCTACACCTTC.

The V call is TRBV7-2, the J call TRBJ2-3; tentative D call: TRBD2 (6 bases). This CDR3 is built from 15 residues. Germline-derived CDR1 and CDR2 are SGHTA and FQGNSA. V lost 1 base and J 6 bases, leaving 14 bases between the germline ends. The CDR3 region has the DNA TGTGCCAGCAGCTTAGACAGCGGGTCAGGGGATACGCAGTATTTT. Protein: CASSLDSGSGDTQYF.

The CDR3 reads CASSFEGGPSSYNEQFF. The CDR3 nucleotides are TGTGCCAGCAGCTTCGAGGGGGGCCCCAGCTCCTACAATGAGCAGTTCTTC. The chain couples TRBV5-5 to TRBJ2-1; D possibly matches TRBD1 or TRBD2 (6 bases each). Germline loops: CDR1 SGHKS, CDR2 YYEKEE (reference sequence). V was cut by 2 bases and J by 0 bases, with 15 bases left in between. This CDR3 contains 17 residues.

V usage is TRBV7-2 and J usage is TRBJ1-2, with 8 bases aligning to TRBD1. Trimming took 5 bases from V and 0 from J; bases not matched to a gene: 2. The CDR3 has 14 residues. CDR1 is SGHTA, CDR2 FQGNSA, per germline. CDR3 nucleotides: TGTGCCAGCAGCCCGGACAGGGCTAACTATGGCTACACCTTC. This translates into CASSPDRANYGYTF. Filled out from reference TRBV7-2 and TRBJ1-2, the complete variable domain reads GAGVSQSPSNKVTEKGKDVELRCDPISGHTALYWYRQSLGQGLEFLIYFQGNSAPDKSGLPSDRFSAERTGGSVSTLTIQRTQQEDSAVYLCASSPDRANYGYTFGSGTRLTVV.

The chain joins TRBV28 to TRBJ1-4; 7 nucleotides align to TRBD1. The germline gives CDR1 MDHEN, CDR2 SYDVKM. Unmatched junction bases numbered 7, after V lost 5 bases and J lost 7 bases. This CDR3 has 14 residues. The CDR3 sequence: CASSTRDSREKLFF. The CDR3 region has the DNA TGTGCCAGCAGTACGCGGGACAGCCGTGAAAAACTGTTTTTT.

This clone has more than one count but fewer than ten. The rearrangement uses TRBV5-1 and TRBJ2-6, with D unresolved. The CDR3 consists of 20 residues. The V and J ends lost 2 bases and 0 bases respectively, with 21 bases between them. Germline values: CDR1 SGHRS, CDR2 YFSETQ. This CDR3 reads CASSFTAQRALSSGANVLTF. The CDR3 DNA reads TGCGCCAGCAGCTTTACAGCCCAAAGGGCGTTAAGCTCTGGGGCCAACGTCCTGACTTTC.

This clone was detected only a few times. CDR3 sequence (DNA): TGTGCCAGTAGGAGAAACAGGGGAGACGAGCAGTACTTC. Translated: CASRRNRGDEQYF. This chain connects TRBV19 to TRBJ2-7; TRBD1 agrees at 7 bases. After removal of 6 bases from V and 5 bases from J, the junction contained 7 bases not matched to a gene. This CDR3 contains 13 residues. From germline, CDR1 is LNHDA and CDR2 SQIVND (reference sequence).

V gene TRBV5-6 combines with J gene TRBJ1-6, with D unclear. The germline gives CDR1 SGHDT, CDR2 YYEEEE. Trimming stripped 1 base from V and 10 bases from J, with 6 bases between. This CDR3 is 12 amino acids long. The CDR3 sequence is CASSLMGSPLHF. For the CDR3, the DNA is TGTGCCAGCAGCTTGATGGGGTCACCCCTCCACTTT.

In this sample, this clone turned up once. CDR3 in amino acids: CASSPYGTGISPLHF. The DNA for the CDR3 is TGTGCCAGCAGCCCCTACGGGACAGGTATTTCACCCCTCCACTTT. This chain links TRBV4-2 with TRBJ1-6; 8 bases are shared with TRBD1. This CDR3 is built from 15 residues. Germline CDR1 and CDR2: LGHNA and YNFKEQ. The junction had 8 bases not matched to a gene; V was cut back by 4 bases and J by 9 bases.

The chain recombines TRBV14 with TRBJ1-1; 7 nucleotides line up with TRBD1. This CDR3 region has 15 residues. V was pared by 4 bases and J by 5 bases, with 10 bases of the junction left unmatched. The germline gives CDR1 SGHDN, CDR2 FVKESK. The CDR3 bases are TGTGCCAGCAGCCCCCCCGGACAGGCGAGAACTGAAGCTTTCTTT. Protein product: CASSPPGQARTEAFF.

V and J are TRBV15 and TRBJ1-2; 9 bases match TRBD1. The CDR3 sequence is 13 residues long. The V and J ends lost 7 bases and 6 bases, in that order; junction bases with no gene match: 6. The germline CDR1 and CDR2 sequences are LNHNV and YYDKDF (reference sequence). CDR3 DNA: TGTGCCACCACCACAGGGGGCGGGAATGGCTACACCTTC. Amino acids: CATTTGGGNGYTF.

This sequence joins TRBV2 and TRBJ1-1; D remains ambiguous. The CDR3 contains 14 residues. The V end was cut by 4 bases, the J end by 2 bases, with 11 bases between. The germline V gene encodes CDR1 SNHLY and CDR2 FYNNEI. The chain's CDR3 is CASSVGARNTEAFF. DNA of the CDR3: TGTGCCAGCAGTGTAGGAGCCAGAAACACTGAAGCTTTCTTT.

This clone appeared a single time. The chain couples TRBV28 to TRBJ2-7, with 9 bases fitting TRBD1. Trimming at V came to 9 bases and at J to 3 bases, leaving 3 bases not matched to a gene. Germline values: CDR1 MDHEN, CDR2 SYDVKM. The CDR3 sequence is 12 residues long. This CDR3 is CASTGQGYEQYF. The CDR3, as DNA: TGTGCCAGTACGGGACAGGGCTACGAGCAGTACTTC.

V gene TRBV7-9 combines with J gene TRBJ2-5; no reliable D call. V was shortened by 5 bases and J by 4 bases, with 8 bases between the two germline ends. Per germline, CDR1 SEHNR and CDR2 FQNEAQ (reference sequence). CDR3 size: 12 residues. CDR3 coding DNA: TGTGCCAGCAGCCAGCAGACAGAGACCCAGTACTTC. Its translation is CASSQQTETQYF.

The chain carries TRBV7-2 and TRBJ1-3; 8 positions agree with TRBD1. V lost 3 bases to trimming and J lost 8 bases; unmatched junction nucleotides: 6. The length of the CDR3 is 14 residues. Germline V gene lookup returns CDR1 SGHTA and CDR2 FQGNSA. This chain's CDR3 is CASSLDRELDTIYF. The CDR3 coding sequence is TGTGCCAGCAGCTTGGACAGGGAGCTGGACACCATATATTTT.

This clone appeared a single time. The chain couples TRBV4-3 to TRBJ1-5; 7 bases line up with TRBD1. CDR1 LGHNA and CDR2 YSLEER come from the germline V gene. The CDR3 consists of 15 residues. V was pared by 3 bases and J by 1 base, with 3 bases of the junction left unmatched. The CDR3, as DNA: TGCGCCAGCAGCCAGGAGACAGGGAGCAATCAGCCCCAGCATTTT. Translating gives CASSQETGSNQPQHF.

The rearrangement uses TRBV25-1 and TRBJ2-2, with unresolved D. Germline CDR1 is MGHDK and CDR2 is SYGVNS. V lost 2 bases and J lost 1, with 8 bases in between. The CDR3 totals 15 residues. The CDR3, as DNA: TGTGCCAGCAGTGAACAGCTATGGAACACCGGGGAGCTGTTTTTT. It codes for CASSEQLWNTGELFF.

The chain combines TRBV6-4 with TRBJ2-2; 10 bases are shared with TRBD2. This CDR3 comprises 15 residues. Germline loops: CDR1 MRHNA, CDR2 SNTAGT. Trimming took 5 bases from V and 3 from J; bases not matched to a gene: 3. The CDR3 bases are TGTGCCAGCAGTCCCGGGACTAGCGACACCGGGGAGCTGTTTTTT. This gives the protein CASSPGTSDTGELFF.

The chain links TRBV6-1 to TRBJ1-3; D call uncertain. V lost 6 bases and J 3 bases, leaving 12 bases between the germline ends. There are 14 residues in the CDR3. Germline CDR1 is MNHNS and CDR2 is SASEGT. The CDR3 sequence: CASRSRGYGNTIYF. CDR3 bases: TGTGCCAGCAGGTCCCGGGGATATGGAAACACCATATATTTT.

V gene TRBV19 combines with J gene TRBJ2-1; D remains ambiguous. The CDR3 runs to 12 residues. Trimming stripped 3 bases from V and 4 bases from J, with 4 bases between. Germline V lookup: CDR1 LNHDA, CDR2 SQIVND (reference sequence). For the CDR3, the DNA is TGTGCCAGTAGTATTCTTTACAATGAGCAGTTCTTC. Translated: CASSILYNEQFF.

The gene calls are TRBV7-2 and TRBJ2-5; D is perhaps TRBD2 (7 bases). The CDR3 is made up of 15 amino acids. V gave up 5 bases and J gave up 5 bases, with 18 bases separating them. In germline, CDR1 is SGHTA, CDR2 FQGNSA. The CDR3 DNA is TGTGCCAGCAGCCGGGCCGGCGGGGGCGGGGAGACCCAGTACTTC. Its protein is CASSRAGGGGETQYF.

The chain couples TRBV5-4 to TRBJ2-3; D ambiguous. Trimming shortened V by 0 bases and J by 5 bases, and 7 bases separated the two germline ends. From germline, CDR1 is SGHNT and CDR2 YYREEE (reference sequence). The CDR3 has 13 residues. The CDR3 bases are TGTGCCAGCAGCTTGGAGCTTCTAGATACGCAGTATTTT. Protein product: CASSLELLDTQYF.

The chain recombines TRBV2 with TRBJ2-3; 9 bases line up with TRBD2. The CDR3 length is 16 residues. After removal of 3 bases from V and 5 bases from J, the junction contained 9 bases not matched to a gene. Germline values: CDR1 SNHLY, CDR2 FYNNEI. The CDR3 nucleotides are TGTGCCAGCAGTGATCTTTTGGGACTAGCTATAGATACGCAGTATTTT. As protein: CASSDLLGLAIDTQYF. Based on the CDR3 plus reference TRBV2 and TRBJ2-3, the full variable domain is EPEVTQTPSHQVTQMGQEVILRCVPISNHLYFYWYRQILGQKVEFLVSFYNNEISEKSEIFDDQFSVERPDGSNFTLKIRSTKLEDSAMYFCASSDLLGLAIDTQYFGPGTRLTVL.

This clone was seen more than once but under ten times. The rearrangement joins TRBV2 to TRBJ1-2; 7 bases are shared with TRBD1. The germline V gene has CDR1 SNHLY and CDR2 FYNNEI. Germline trimming cut 3 bases from V and 7 bases from J; bases unmatched to any gene: 5. The CDR3 is made up of 13 amino acids. Here the CDR3 reads CASSDDREFGYTF. CDR3 nucleotide sequence: TGTGCCAGCAGTGATGACAGGGAGTTTGGCTACACCTTC.